The 21 T cell receptor beta chains presented below share a single source sample, sequenced in a study of vaccination effects on CD4 cells after COVID-19. Pools of viral peptides were used by the ViraFEST assay to expand antigen-specific CD4+ T cells ahead of sequencing. It was after roughly 11 days of culture that CD4+ T cells were isolated. Clones were sequenced by immunoSEQ multiplex PCR, and TCRdb holds only the in-frame ones, with some missing. The data contain about 22,000 clones, roughly 73% of them singletons. No antigen has been identified for these receptors. The sequencing here drew on CD4+ T cells from PBMCs cultured with HCoV-229E spike peptides, taken before COVID-19 vaccination. Source of these receptors: a human donor who received a COVID-19 vaccine.

The gene calls are TRBV2 and TRBJ1-2; 11 positions match TRBD1. The CDR3 consists of 16 residues. V shed 6 bases and J 7 bases; nucleotides not matched to a gene: 13. Germline assignment: CDR1 SNHLY and CDR2 FYNNEI. The CDR3 nucleotides read TGTGCCAGCAGGAGGGACAGGGGGGCAGGACAGGGTGGCTACACCTTC. This gives the protein CASRRDRGAGQGGYTF.

For this clone: Germline and junction disagree at one end, which may indicate a read error. V and J are TRBV13 and TRBJ2-1; TRBD2 agrees at 12 bases. Germline V gene data show CDR1 as PRHDT and CDR2 as FYEKMQ (reference sequence). CDR3 length: 15 residues. The CDR3 is CASSLGLAGKNEQFF. As DNA, the CDR3 is TGTGCCAGCAGCCTAGGACTAGCGGGGAAAAATGAGCAGTTCTTC. The entire variable domain, with the rest obtained from reference TRBV13 and TRBJ2-1, is as follows: AAGVIQSPRHLIKEKRETATLKCYPIPRHDTVYWYQQGPGQDPQFLISFYEKMQSDKGSIPDRFSAQQFSDYHSELNMSSLELGDSALYFCASSLGLAGKNEQFFGPGTRLTVL.

This chain links TRBV4-1 with TRBJ2-3; tentatively, D is TRBD1 (6 bases). V was cut by 6 bases and J by 3 bases, with 19 bases left in between. Germline CDR1 MGHRA, CDR2 YSYEKL. The CDR3 is 16 amino acids. CDR3 in amino acids: CASRDTGLVLTDTQYF. The CDR3 DNA follows: TGCGCCAGCAGAGATACAGGGTTGGTGCTAACAGATACGCAGTATTTT.

This chain connects TRBV19 to TRBJ2-1; 8 nucleotides agree with TRBD2. V lost 5 bases and J lost 5; bases outside the gene matches: 5. Germline V gene sequence: CDR1 LNHDA, CDR2 SQIVND (reference sequence). The CDR3 has 14 amino acids. CDR3 in amino acids: CASSPGLVNNEQFF. The CDR3 nucleotides read TGTGCCAGTAGTCCGGGACTAGTAAACAATGAGCAGTTCTTC.

V and J are TRBV7-9 and TRBJ1-1; D call uncertain. The V gene's germline CDR1 is SEHNR and CDR2 FQNEAQ (reference sequence). The V end lost 5 bases, the J end lost 4 bases, and 14 bases lay between the germline ends. This CDR3 is 14 amino acids long. The CDR3 DNA reads TGTGCCAGCAGCCCCGGGATCGGGCTCACTGAAGCTTTCTTT. This encodes CASSPGIGLTEAFF.

V gene TRBV25-1 combines with J gene TRBJ2-1; the match to TRBD2 covers 8 bases. The CDR3 is 17 amino acids. Germline trimming cut 4 bases from V and 0 bases from J; bases unmatched to any gene: 8. Germline CDR1 is MGHDK and CDR2 is SYGVNS. DNA for the CDR3: TGTGCCAGCAGTGGGGGCTGGGGGACTAGCTCCTACAATGAGCAGTTCTTC. This translates into CASSGGWGTSSYNEQFF.

The chain has TRBV5-1 and TRBJ1-5; 8 bases are a match to TRBD1. V lost 4 bases to trimming and J lost 1 base; unmatched junction nucleotides: 4. Germline loops: CDR1 SGHRS, CDR2 YFSETQ. The CDR3 is made up of 15 amino acids. CDR3 in DNA: TGCGCCAGCAGCCAGACAGGGGAAAGCAATCAGCCCCAGCATTTT. Protein sequence: CASSQTGESNQPQHF.

This sequence joins TRBV7-8 and TRBJ2-2; 7 positions match TRBD1. Germline loops: CDR1 SGHVS, CDR2 FQNEAQ. The V gene end was trimmed by 1 base and the J gene end by 6 bases; junction bases not matched to a gene: 2. CDR3 length equals 14 residues. The CDR3 spells CASSLGQGSGELFF. The CDR3 DNA sequence: TGTGCCAGCAGCTTAGGACAGGGCTCCGGGGAGCTGTTTTTT.

This clone has just a few counts. V usage is TRBV7-9 and J usage is TRBJ1-1; no definite D call. The germline V and J ends were trimmed by 8 bases and 4 bases, with 8 bases remaining between them. There are 11 residues in the CDR3. Per germline, CDR1 SEHNR and CDR2 FQNEAQ (reference sequence). Here the CDR3 reads CASWQLTEAFF. In DNA, the CDR3 is TGTGCCAGCTGGCAACTCACTGAAGCTTTCTTT. Variable domain in full (rest from reference TRBV7-9 and TRBJ1-1): DTGVSQNPRHKITKRGQNVTFRCDPISEHNRLYWYRQTLGQGPEFLTYFQNEAQLEKSRLLSDRFSAERPKGSFSTLEIQRTEQGDSAMYLCASWQLTEAFFGQGTRLTVV.

The chain uses TRBV6-5 and TRBJ1-1; D is possibly TRBD1 (6 bases). The germline V gene has CDR1 MNHEY and CDR2 SVGAGI. The V and J ends lost 8 bases and 4 bases respectively, with 20 bases between them. The CDR3 is 15 residues long. This chain's CDR3 is CASHEHRARSTEAFF. The CDR3 nucleotides are TGTGCCAGCCACGAGCACAGGGCCCGGAGCACTGAAGCTTTCTTT.

The rearrangement uses TRBV2 and TRBJ2-1, with 12 nucleotides matching TRBD2. There are 16 residues in the CDR3. V shed 3 bases, J shed 1 base, and the junction held 1 base outside the gene matches. Germline V CDR1 and CDR2: SNHLY, FYNNEI. Here the CDR3 reads CASSETSGGSYNEQFF. As DNA, the CDR3 is TGTGCCAGCAGTGAGACTAGCGGGGGTTCCTACAATGAGCAGTTCTTC.

V usage is TRBV11-2 and J usage is TRBJ1-1; D is possibly TRBD1 (6 bases). Looked up from germline, CDR1 is SGHAT and CDR2 is FQNNGV. V was cut by 5 bases and J by 0 bases, with 13 bases left in between. The CDR3 extends over 15 amino acids. CDR3 residues: CASSNRVIMNTEAFF. The CDR3, as DNA: TGTGCCAGCAGCAACAGGGTTATTATGAACACTGAAGCTTTCTTT. The whole variable domain, filled in from reference TRBV11-2 and TRBJ1-1, reads EAGVAQSPRYKIIEKRQSVAFWCNPISGHATLYWYQQILGQGPKLLIQFQNNGVVDDSQLPKDRFSAERLKGVDSTLKIQPAKLEDSAVYLCASSNRVIMNTEAFFGQGTRLTVV.

The chain has TRBV5-6 and TRBJ2-2; D might be TRBD2 (5 bases). The CDR3 sequence is 14 residues long. V dropped 0 bases and J dropped 6 bases, with 9 bases sitting between them. Germline V gene sequence: CDR1 SGHDT, CDR2 YYEEEE. The CDR3 sequence: CASSLGLIAGELFF. Here the CDR3 DNA reads TGTGCCAGCAGCTTGGGACTAATCGCCGGGGAGCTGTTTTTT. Using reference TRBV5-6 and TRBJ2-2 for the parts outside the CDR3, the full variable domain is DAGVTQSPTHLIKTRGQQVTLRCSPKSGHDTVSWYQQALGQGPQFIFQYYEEEERQRGNFPDRFSGHQFPNYSSELNVNALLLGDSALYLCASSLGLIAGELFFGEGSRLTVL.

The rearrangement links TRBV19 to TRBJ2-7; 9 bases line up with TRBD2. CDR3 length: 17 residues. The germline V gene encodes CDR1 LNHDA and CDR2 SQIVND (reference sequence). Trimming took 1 base from V and 0 from J; bases not matched to a gene: 7. CDR3 in DNA: TGTGCCAGTAGTATAGCCCCGTCTAGCGGGATCTCCTACGAGCAGTACTTC. Translated: CASSIAPSSGISYEQYF.

The gene calls are TRBV2 and TRBJ1-5, with D maybe TRBD1 (6 bases). This CDR3 is 17 amino acids long. Germline lookup yields CDR1 SNHLY and CDR2 FYNNEI. The V gene lost 7 bases and the J gene lost 1 base, with 20 bases spanning the gap. The CDR3 loop is CASTQAARGRSNQPQHF. CDR3 nucleotide sequence: TGTGCCAGCACCCAAGCCGCCAGGGGCAGGAGCAATCAGCCCCAGCATTTT.

The chain has TRBV27 and TRBJ2-1, with D tentatively TRBD1 (5 bases). CDR1 and CDR2 from the germline V gene are MNHEY and SMNVEV (reference sequence). The CDR3 is 15 amino acids. V was clipped by 0 bases and J by 3 bases, with 9 bases between them. CDR3 amino acids: CASSLSVRGYNEQFF. The CDR3 coding sequence is TGTGCCAGCAGTTTATCAGTAAGGGGCTACAATGAGCAGTTCTTC.

The V and J genes are TRBV29-1 and TRBJ2-2, with D perhaps assigned TRBD1 or TRBD2 (6 bases each). Trimming took off 4 bases at V and 2 bases at J, with 11 bases between the two ends. There are 14 residues in the CDR3. In germline, CDR1 is SQVTM, CDR2 ANQGSEA. This chain's CDR3 is CSVVGGGNTGELFF. For the CDR3, the DNA is TGCAGCGTTGTTGGAGGGGGTAACACCGGGGAGCTGTTTTTT.

V usage is TRBV11-2 and J usage is TRBJ1-3, with TRBD1 identical over 8 bases. With 2 bases clipped from V and 8 bases from J, the junction kept 17 bases outside the gene matches. This CDR3 is built from 18 residues. Germline loops: CDR1 SGHAT, CDR2 FQNNGV. The CDR3 coding sequence is TGTGCCAGCAGCTTATTTTCTGCCCCCCAGGGGGCGAAGGACACCATATATTTT. This encodes CASSLFSAPQGAKDTIYF.

CDR3 sequence reads: CASSSLDRDYGYTF. The CDR3 DNA is TGTGCCAGCAGTTCCCTAGACAGAGACTATGGCTACACCTTC. The gene calls are TRBV27 and TRBJ1-2, with D possibly TRBD1 on 5 matching bases. The germline gives CDR1 MNHEY, CDR2 SMNVEV (reference sequence). Between the trimmed V and J ends, which lost 4 bases and 3 bases, there was a span of 12 bases. This CDR3 is built from 14 residues.

The chain recombines TRBV6-5 with TRBJ2-7; weak D call: TRBD1 (7 bases). Trimming left V 8 bases short and J 2 bases short, with 16 bases between. CDR3 length: 14 amino acids. The germline V gene encodes CDR1 MNHEY and CDR2 SVGAGI. CDR3 nucleotides: TGTGCCAGCTTGGGTGGCAGGGGGGCCTACGAGCAGTACTTC. Protein product: CASLGGRGAYEQYF.

The chain links TRBV6-1 to TRBJ1-5, with D possibly being TRBD1 (6 bases). Trimming removed 1 base at V and 3 bases at J, with 16 bases between. Germline V gene data show CDR1 as MNHNS and CDR2 as SASEGT. This CDR3 has 17 amino acids. The CDR3 DNA reads as TGTGCCAGCAGTGAAGATAGTTGGGAGGGGGTCAATCAGCCCCAGCATTTT. Translated: CASSEDSWEGVNQPQHF.